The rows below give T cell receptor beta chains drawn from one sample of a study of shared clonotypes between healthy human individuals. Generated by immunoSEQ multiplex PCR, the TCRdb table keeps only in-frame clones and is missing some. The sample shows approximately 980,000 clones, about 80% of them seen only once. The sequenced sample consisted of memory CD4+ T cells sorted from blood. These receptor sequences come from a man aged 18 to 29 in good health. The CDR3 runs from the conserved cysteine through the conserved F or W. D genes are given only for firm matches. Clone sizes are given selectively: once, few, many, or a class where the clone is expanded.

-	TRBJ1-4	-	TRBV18	CASSPQVLNEKLFF	TGTGCCAGCTCACCTCAGGTTCTTAATGAAAAACTGTTTTTT
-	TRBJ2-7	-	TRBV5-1	CASSPPGRLYEQYF	TGCGCCAGCAGCCCCCCGGGACGCCTTTACGAGCAGTACTTC
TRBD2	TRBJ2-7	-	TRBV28	CASSASGGPSYEQYF	TGTGCCAGCAGCGCTAGCGGGGGTCCTAGCTACGAGCAGTACTTC
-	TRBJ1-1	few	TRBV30	CAWIPGKKNTEAFF	TGTGCCTGGATTCCCGGGAAGAAGAACACTGAAGCTTTCTTT
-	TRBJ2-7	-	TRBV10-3	CAISELWEDYEQYF	TGTGCCATCAGTGAGTTATGGGAAGACTACGAGCAGTACTTC
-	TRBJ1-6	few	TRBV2	CASILMGNSPLHF	TGTGCCAGCATCTTGATGGGGAATTCACCCCTCCACTTT
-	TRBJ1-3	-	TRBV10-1	CASSDGQDSGNTIYF	TGCGCCAGCAGTGATGGTCAAGACTCTGGAAACACCATATATTTT
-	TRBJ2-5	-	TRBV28	CASSLYRETQYF	TGTGCCAGCAGTTTATACCGGGAGACCCAGTACTTC
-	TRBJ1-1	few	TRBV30	CAWSPTGMGTEAFF	TGTGCCTGGAGTCCGACAGGAATGGGGACTGAAGCTTTCTTT
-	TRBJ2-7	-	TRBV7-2	CASSINRGYEQYF	TGTGCCAGCAGTATTAATCGGGGCTACGAGCAGTACTTC
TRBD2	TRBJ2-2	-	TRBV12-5	CASGLARTSGNTGELFF	TGTGCTAGTGGTTTGGCTAGGACTAGCGGGAACACCGGGGAGCTGTTTTTT
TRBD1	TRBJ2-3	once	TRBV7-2	CASRPPGTGGSDTQYF	TGTGCCAGCAGGCCCCCCGGGACAGGGGGTTCAGATACGCAGTATTTT
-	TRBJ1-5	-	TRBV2	CASSDLQGRGNQPQHF	TGTGCCAGCAGTGACTTACAGGGAAGAGGCAATCAGCCCCAGCATTTT
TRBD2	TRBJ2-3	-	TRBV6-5	CASSYSQRGRDTQYF	TGTGCCAGCAGTTACTCCCAGCGGGGAAGGGATACGCAGTATTTT
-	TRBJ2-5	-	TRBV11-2	CASSLEGWAETQYF	TGTGCCAGCAGCTTAGAGGGTTGGGCAGAGACCCAGTACTTC
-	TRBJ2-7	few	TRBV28	CASINPRPSYEQYF	TGTGCCAGTATAAACCCTAGGCCCTCCTACGAGCAGTACTTC
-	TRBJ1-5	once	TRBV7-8	CASSFPGQPQHF	TGTGCCAGCAGCTTTCCGGGGCAGCCCCAGCATTTT
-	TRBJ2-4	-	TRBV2	CASSKDGGFQYF	TGTGCCAGCAGTAAGGACGGGGGATTTCAGTACTTC
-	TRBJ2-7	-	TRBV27	CASSRRPGESYEQYF	TGTGCCAGCAGTCGACGGCCCGGGGAGAGCTACGAGCAGTACTTC
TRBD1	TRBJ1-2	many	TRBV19	CASSTAATGAYYGYTF	TGTGCCAGTAGTACCGCCGCCACAGGGGCCTACTATGGCTACACCTTC
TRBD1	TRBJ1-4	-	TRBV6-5	CASSYTDRESEKLFF	TGTGCCAGCAGTTACACGGACAGGGAAAGTGAAAAACTGTTTTTT
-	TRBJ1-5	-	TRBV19	CASSTSSRGMDQPQHF	TGTGCCAGTAGTACATCTAGTCGGGGAATGGATCAGCCCCAGCATTTT
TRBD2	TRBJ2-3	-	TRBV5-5	CASSLVVAGGTDTQYF	TGTGCCAGCAGCTTGGTAGTAGCGGGGGGCACAGATACGCAGTATTTT
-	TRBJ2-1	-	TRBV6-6	CASHRADEQFF	TGTGCCAGCCATAGAGCTGATGAGCAGTTCTTC
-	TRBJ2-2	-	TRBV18	CASSRGLPNTGELFF	TGTGCCAGCTCACGCGGACTTCCGAACACCGGGGAGCTGTTTTTT
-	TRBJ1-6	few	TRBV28	CASGRLGSPLHF	TGTGCCAGCGGCCGCTTAGGATCACCCCTCCACTTT
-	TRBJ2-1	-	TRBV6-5	CASRLTGMSYNEQFF	TGTGCCAGCAGGCTCACAGGGATGTCCTACAATGAGCAGTTCTTC
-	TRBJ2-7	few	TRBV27	CASSLTASSYEQYF	TGTGCCAGCAGTTTGACAGCCAGCTCCTACGAGCAGTACTTC
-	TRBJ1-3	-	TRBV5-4	CASSIDTRLSGNTIYF	TGTGCCAGCAGCATCGACACCAGACTCTCTGGAAACACCATATATTTT
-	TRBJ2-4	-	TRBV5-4	CASSSNQENIQYF	TGTGCCAGCAGCTCGAACCAGGAAAACATTCAGTACTTC
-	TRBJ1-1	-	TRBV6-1	CASSEAQSTRNTEAFF	TGTGCCAGCAGTGAAGCCCAGAGCACCCGGAACACTGAAGCTTTCTTT
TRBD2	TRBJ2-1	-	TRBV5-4	CASSPKTSGSANEQFF	TGTGCCAGCAGCCCTAAGACTAGCGGGAGTGCCAATGAGCAGTTCTTC
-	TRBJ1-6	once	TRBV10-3	CAISEFDRNLNSPLHF	TGTGCCATCAGTGAGTTCGACAGAAACTTGAATTCACCCCTCCACTTT
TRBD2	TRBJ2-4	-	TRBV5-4	CASSLGQAPGGLAKNIQYF	TGTGCCAGCAGCTTGGGTCAGGCTCCGGGGGGTTTAGCCAAAAACATTCAGTACTTC
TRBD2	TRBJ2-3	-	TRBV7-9	CASSPRTSSDTQYF	TGTGCCAGCAGCCCCCGGACTAGTTCAGATACGCAGTATTTT
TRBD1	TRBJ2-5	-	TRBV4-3	CASRDQGAGETQYF	TGCGCCAGTAGGGATCAGGGGGCGGGGGAGACCCAGTACTTC